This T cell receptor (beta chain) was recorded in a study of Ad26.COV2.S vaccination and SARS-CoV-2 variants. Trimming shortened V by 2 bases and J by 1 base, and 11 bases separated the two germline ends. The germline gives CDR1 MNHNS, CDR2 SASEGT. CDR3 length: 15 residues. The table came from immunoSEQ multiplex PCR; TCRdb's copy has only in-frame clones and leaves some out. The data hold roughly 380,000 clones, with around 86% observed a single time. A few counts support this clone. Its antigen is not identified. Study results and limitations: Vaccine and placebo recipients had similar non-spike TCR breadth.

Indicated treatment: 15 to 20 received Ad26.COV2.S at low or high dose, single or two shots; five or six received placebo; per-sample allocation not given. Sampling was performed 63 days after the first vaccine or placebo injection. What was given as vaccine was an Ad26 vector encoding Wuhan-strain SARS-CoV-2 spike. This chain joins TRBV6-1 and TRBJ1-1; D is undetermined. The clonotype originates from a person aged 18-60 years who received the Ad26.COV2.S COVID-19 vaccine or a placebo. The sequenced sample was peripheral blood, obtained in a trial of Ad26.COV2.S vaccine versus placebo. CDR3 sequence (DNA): TGTGCCAGCAGTGAAAGAAGCGAGGGGAACACTGAAGCTTTCTTT. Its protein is CASSERSEGNTEAFF.